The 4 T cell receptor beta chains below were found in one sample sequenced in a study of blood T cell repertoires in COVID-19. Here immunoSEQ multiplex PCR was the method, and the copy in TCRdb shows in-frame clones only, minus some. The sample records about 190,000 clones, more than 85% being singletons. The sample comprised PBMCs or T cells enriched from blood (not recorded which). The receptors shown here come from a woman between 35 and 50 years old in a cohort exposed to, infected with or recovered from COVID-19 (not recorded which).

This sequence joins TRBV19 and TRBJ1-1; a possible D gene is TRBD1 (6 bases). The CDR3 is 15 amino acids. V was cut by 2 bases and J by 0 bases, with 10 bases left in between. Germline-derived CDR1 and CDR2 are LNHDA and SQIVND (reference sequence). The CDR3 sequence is CASSITGLLNTEAFF. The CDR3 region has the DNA TGTGCCAGTAGTATAACAGGGCTTCTGAACACTGAAGCTTTCTTT.

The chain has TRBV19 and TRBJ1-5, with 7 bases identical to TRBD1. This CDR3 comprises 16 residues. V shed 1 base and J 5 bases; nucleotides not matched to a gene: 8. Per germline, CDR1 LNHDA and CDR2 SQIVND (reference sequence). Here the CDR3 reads CASSIVGDRNDQPQHF. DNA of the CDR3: TGTGCCAGTAGTATAGTCGGGGACAGAAACGATCAGCCCCAGCATTTT. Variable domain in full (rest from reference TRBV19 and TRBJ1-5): DGGITQSPKYLFRKEGQNVTLSCEQNLNHDAMYWYRQDPGQGLRLIYYSQIVNDFQKGDIAEGYSVSREKKESFPLTVTSAQKNPTAFYLCASSIVGDRNDQPQHFGDGTRLSIL.

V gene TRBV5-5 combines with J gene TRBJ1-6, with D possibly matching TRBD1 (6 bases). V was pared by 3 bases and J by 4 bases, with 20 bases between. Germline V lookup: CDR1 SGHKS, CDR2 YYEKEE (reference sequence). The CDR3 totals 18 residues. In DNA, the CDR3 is TGTGCCAGCAGCTCCGAGGCAGGGGACCGCCTTTATAATTCACCCCTCCACTTT. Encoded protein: CASSSEAGDRLYNSPLHF.

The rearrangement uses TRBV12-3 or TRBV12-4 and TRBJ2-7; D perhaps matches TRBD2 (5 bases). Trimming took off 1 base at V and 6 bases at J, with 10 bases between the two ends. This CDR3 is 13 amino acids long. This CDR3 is CASSLGGVGEQYF. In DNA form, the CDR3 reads TGTGCCAGCAGTTTAGGGGGAGTGGGCGAGCAGTACTTC.